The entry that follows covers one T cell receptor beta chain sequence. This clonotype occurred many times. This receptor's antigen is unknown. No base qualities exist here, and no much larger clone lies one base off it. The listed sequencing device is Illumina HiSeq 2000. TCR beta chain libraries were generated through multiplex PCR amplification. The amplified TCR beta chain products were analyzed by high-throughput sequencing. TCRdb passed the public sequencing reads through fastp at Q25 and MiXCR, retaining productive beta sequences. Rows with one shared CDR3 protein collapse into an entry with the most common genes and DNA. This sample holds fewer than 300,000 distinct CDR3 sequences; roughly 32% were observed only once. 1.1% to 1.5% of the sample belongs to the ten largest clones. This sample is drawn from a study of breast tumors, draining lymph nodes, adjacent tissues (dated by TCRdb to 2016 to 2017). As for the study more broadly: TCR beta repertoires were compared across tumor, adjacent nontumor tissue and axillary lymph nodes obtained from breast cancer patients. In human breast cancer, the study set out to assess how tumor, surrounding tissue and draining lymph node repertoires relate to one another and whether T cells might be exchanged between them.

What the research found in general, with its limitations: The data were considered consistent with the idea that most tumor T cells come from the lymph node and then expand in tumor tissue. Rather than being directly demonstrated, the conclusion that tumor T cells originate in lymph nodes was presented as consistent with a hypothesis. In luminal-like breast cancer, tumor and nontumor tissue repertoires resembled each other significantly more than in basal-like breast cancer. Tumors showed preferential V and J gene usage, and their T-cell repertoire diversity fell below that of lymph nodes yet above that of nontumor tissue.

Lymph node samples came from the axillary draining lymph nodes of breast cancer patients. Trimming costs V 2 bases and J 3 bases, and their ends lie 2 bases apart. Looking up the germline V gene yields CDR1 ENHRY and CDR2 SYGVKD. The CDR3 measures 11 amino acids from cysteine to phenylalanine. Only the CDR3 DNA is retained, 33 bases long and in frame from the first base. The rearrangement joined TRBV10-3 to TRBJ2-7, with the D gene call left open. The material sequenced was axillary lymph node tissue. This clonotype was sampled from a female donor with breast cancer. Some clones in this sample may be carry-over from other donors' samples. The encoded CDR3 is CAISENYEQYF. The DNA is TGTGCCATCAGTGAGAACTACGAGCAGTACTTC.